These 31 T cell receptor beta chains were sequenced from one sample in a study of blood T cell repertoires in COVID-19. Assay: immunoSEQ multiplex PCR; the TCRdb copy retains only in-frame clones and omits some. The data contain about 310,000 clones, about nine tenths of them singletons. The sample taken for sequencing was PBMCs or T cells enriched from blood (not recorded which). These TCRs come from a woman between 40 and 55 years old who had recovered from COVID-19.

This clone was counted once. The chain combines TRBV19 with TRBJ2-1, with 7 bases fitting TRBD2. Trimming took 6 bases from V and 1 from J; bases not matched to a gene: 6. In germline, CDR1 is LNHDA, CDR2 SQIVND (reference sequence). This CDR3 comprises 15 residues. CDR3 in DNA: TGTGCCAGTAGGGCCACGGGACTATCCTACAATGAGCAGTTCTTC. It specifies CASRATGLSYNEQFF.

CDR3 DNA sequence: TGCGCCAGCAGCTTTTGGCAGGGGGGCACTGAAGCTTTCTTT. Translated, it gives CASSFWQGGTEAFF. This chain connects TRBV5-1 to TRBJ1-1, with 7 bases that match TRBD1. The length of the CDR3 is 14 residues. V lost 2 bases and J lost 4; bases outside the gene matches: 5. Germline CDR1 reads SGHRS; CDR2 reads YFSETQ. The full variable domain, in which reference TRBV5-1 and TRBJ1-1 provide the parts outside the CDR3, is KAGVTQTPRYLIKTRGQQVTLSCSPISGHRSVSWYQQTPGQGLQFLFEYFSETQRNKGNFPGRFSGRQFSNSRSEMNVSTLELGDSALYLCASSFWQGGTEAFFGQGTRLTVV.

The CDR3 nucleotides read TGTGCCACCAGTGGCCCGGGCAATCAGCCCCAGCATTTT. Translated: CATSGPGNQPQHF. The V and J genes are TRBV24-1 and TRBJ1-5; D not resolved. CDR3 size: 13 residues. In germline, CDR1 is KGHDR, CDR2 SFDVKD. V gave up 5 bases and J gave up 2 bases, with 6 bases separating them.

The V call is TRBV19, the J call TRBJ2-5; tentative D call: TRBD2 (5 bases). Trimming took off 1 base at V and 1 base at J, with 10 bases between the two ends. Germline CDR1 reads LNHDA; CDR2 reads SQIVND (reference sequence). The CDR3 loop spans 15 amino acids. In DNA form, the CDR3 reads TGTGCCAGTAGTATAGTGGACGGGGTCCAAGAGACCCAGTACTTC. Protein sequence: CASSIVDGVQETQYF.

The rearrangement uses TRBV15 and TRBJ1-1, with D perhaps matching TRBD1 (5 bases). Germline V gene sequence: CDR1 LNHNV, CDR2 YYDKDF (reference sequence). The CDR3 runs 14 residues. V lost 0 bases and J 6 bases, leaving 11 bases between the germline ends. CDR3 sequence: CATSRDRAVSEAFF. CDR3 in DNA: TGTGCCACCAGCAGAGACAGGGCGGTCTCTGAAGCTTTCTTT.

The table lists this clone with a count of one. CDR3 loop: CASSLAGYSNQPQHF. CDR3 sequence (DNA): TGCGCCAGCAGCTTGGCCGGGTATAGCAATCAGCCCCAGCATTTT. The chain is built from TRBV5-1 and TRBJ1-5; D gene unclear. The CDR3 runs to 15 residues. V lost 0 bases, J lost 0 bases, and 7 bases lay in between. Germline V CDR1 and CDR2: SGHRS, YFSETQ.

CDR3 amino acids: CASSLGTDRGHGYTF. The DNA for the CDR3 is TGTGCCAGCAGCTTGGGGACGGACAGGGGGCATGGCTACACCTTC. The J gene is TRBJ1-2, the V gene TRBV7-3; 11 bases fit TRBD1. The V gene end was trimmed by 3 bases and the J gene end by 6 bases; junction bases not matched to a gene: 6. CDR3 size: 15 residues. Germline values: CDR1 SGHTA, CDR2 FQGTGA.

This clone appeared a few times. This chain joins TRBV3-1 (or the pseudogene TRBV3-2) and TRBJ2-3; unclear D gene. This CDR3 has 12 amino acids. The germline gives CDR1 LGHDT, CDR2 YNNKEL (reference sequence). V dropped 4 bases and J dropped 7 bases, with 9 bases sitting between them. The CDR3 nucleotides read TGTGCCAGCAGCCTAGATTCTAATACGCAGTATTTT. Translation gives CASSLDSNTQYF.

This rearrangement joins TRBV3-1 (or the pseudogene TRBV3-2) to TRBJ1-3; D unclear. This CDR3 contains 13 residues. Between the trimmed V and J ends, which lost 3 bases and 4 bases, there was a span of 7 bases. CDR1 and CDR2 from the germline V gene are LGHDT and YNNKEL (reference sequence). The CDR3 coding sequence is TGTGCCAGCAGCCACAGATCCGGAAACACCATATATTTT. It translates to CASSHRSGNTIYF.

V and J are TRBV7-2 and TRBJ2-1; 11 bases agree with TRBD2. Germline CDR1 is SGHTA and CDR2 is FQGNSA. V trimming: 4 bases; J trimming: 6 bases; junction bases outside the gene matches: 2. The CDR3 runs 14 residues. In DNA form, the CDR3 reads TGTGCCAGCAGCTGGACTAGCGGGCCCAATGAGCAGTTCTTC. Its translation is CASSWTSGPNEQFF.

The J gene is TRBJ1-2, the V gene TRBV6-5; TRBD1 might be the D (6 bases). Looked up from germline, CDR1 is MNHEY and CDR2 is SVGAGI. V was pared by 7 bases and J by 7 bases, with 19 bases between. The CDR3 is made up of 14 amino acids. CDR3 sequence reads: CASIPVGGLFGYTF. The DNA for the CDR3 is TGTGCCAGCATCCCGGTGGGGGGGCTTTTTGGCTACACCTTC.

V gene TRBV11-2 combines with J gene TRBJ1-1, with D perhaps matching TRBD1 (6 bases). From germline, CDR1 is SGHAT and CDR2 FQNNGV. The CDR3 has 15 amino acids. The V end was cut by 5 bases, the J end by 6 bases, with 19 bases between. CDR3 nucleotides: TGTGCCAGCAGCGCCCCTGCCGGGGGGCCCTCTGAAGCTTTCTTT. Translating gives CASSAPAGGPSEAFF.

The chain combines TRBV19 with TRBJ1-3; 8 bases align to TRBD1. This CDR3 has 16 amino acids. Germline V CDR1 and CDR2: LNHDA, SQIVND (reference sequence). The V and J ends lost 7 bases and 0 bases, in that order; junction bases with no gene match: 8. CDR3 in DNA: TGTGCCAGTAAAAAATCTGGGACAGGCTCTGGAAACACCATATATTTT. It yields the protein CASKKSGTGSGNTIYF.

With regard to this clone: An end of the junction differs from the germline gene, which may be a read error. The chain uses TRBV6-1 and TRBJ2-1; TRBD2 agrees at 13 bases. Germline V CDR1 and CDR2: MNHNS, SASEGT. This CDR3 comprises 15 residues. In DNA form, the CDR3 reads TGTGCCAGCAGTGCAGGGACTAGCGGGACCCTTGAGGAGTTCTTC. It specifies CASSAGTSGTLEEFF.

This clone appeared a single time. The J gene is TRBJ1-2, the V gene TRBV29-1, with a tentative D call TRBD1 (6 bases). This CDR3 has 12 amino acids. Trimming took 6 bases from V and 8 from J, leaving 16 bases between them. Germline V CDR1 and CDR2: SQVTM, ANQGSEA. The CDR3 protein is CSVEQGFGGYTF. The CDR3, as DNA: TGCAGCGTAGAACAGGGTTTTGGGGGCTACACCTTC.

This chain links TRBV30 with TRBJ1-6; 10 bases match TRBD1. V dropped 4 bases and J dropped 9; count of bases not matched to a gene: 9. Germline V gene sequence: CDR1 GTSNPN, CDR2 SVGIG (reference sequence). This CDR3 is 15 amino acids long. The CDR3 here is CAWKEDRGRGSPLHF. CDR3 in DNA: TGTGCCTGGAAAGAAGACAGGGGGCGAGGTTCACCCCTCCACTTT.

V and J are TRBV30 and TRBJ2-7, with D maybe TRBD2 (6 bases). Germline assignment: CDR1 GTSNPN and CDR2 SVGIG (reference sequence). V shed 0 bases and J shed 0 bases, with 9 bases lying between them. CDR3 size: 14 residues. The DNA of the CDR3 is TGTGCCTGGAGTGTGGGGGGTACCTCCTACGAGCAGTACTTC. Translation gives CAWSVGGTSYEQYF.

This chain joins TRBV29-1 and TRBJ1-4; D is perhaps TRBD1 (6 bases). This CDR3 comprises 13 residues. Germline V gene lookup returns CDR1 SQVTM and CDR2 ANQGSEA. Between the trimmed V and J ends, which lost 6 bases and 6 bases, there was a span of 14 bases. The CDR3 is CSVGGPGDEKLFF. CDR3 nucleotides: TGCAGCGTGGGGGGGCCGGGGGATGAAAAACTGTTTTTT.

The rearrangement uses TRBV11-2 and TRBJ2-7; a possible D gene is TRBD1 (6 bases). In germline, CDR1 is SGHAT, CDR2 FQNNGV. The V and J ends lost 2 bases and 4 bases respectively, with 15 bases between them. CDR3 length: 15 residues. CDR3 sequence: CASSLTLQGSYEQYF. DNA of the CDR3: TGTGCCAGCAGCTTAACGCTACAGGGCTCTTACGAGCAGTACTTC.

The chain couples TRBV30 to TRBJ2-3, with D possibly TRBD2 on 6 matching bases. Between the trimmed V and J ends, which lost 0 bases and 0 bases, there was a span of 16 bases. Germline V gene data show CDR1 as GTSNPN and CDR2 as SVGIG (reference sequence). This CDR3 has 17 amino acids. CDR3 in amino acids: CAWSVGGITFSTDTQYF. In nucleotides, the CDR3 is TGTGCCTGGAGTGTAGGAGGGATCACCTTTAGCACAGATACGCAGTATTTT.

J is TRBJ2-1 and V is TRBV2, with 7 bases aligning to TRBD2. Trimming at V came to 5 bases and at J to 7 bases, leaving 20 bases not matched to a gene. The CDR3 is 18 amino acids. Germline V gives CDR1 SNHLY, CDR2 FYNNEI. Here the CDR3 reads CASSFLAERSTTQNEQFF. The DNA of the CDR3 is TGTGCCAGCAGTTTTCTAGCGGAGAGGAGCACTACGCAGAATGAGCAGTTCTTC.

The genes are TRBV19 and TRBJ2-5; 12 nucleotides line up with TRBD2. Trimming cost V 3 bases and J 2 bases; bases outside gene matches: 10. This CDR3 has 18 amino acids. From germline, CDR1 is LNHDA and CDR2 SQIVND (reference sequence). In nucleotides, the CDR3 is TGTGCCAGTAGTATCTCCCTAGCGGGAGGGCCGAATCAAGAGACCCAGTACTTC. Its protein is CASSISLAGGPNQETQYF.

With respect to this clone: Germline and junction disagree at one end, which may indicate a read error. The chain joins TRBV11-2 to TRBJ2-1, with TRBD2 identical over 8 bases. In germline, CDR1 is SGHAT, CDR2 FQNNGV. This CDR3 contains 16 residues. The CDR3 reads CASNLRQGLGKVEQFF. The CDR3 nucleotides are TGTGCCAGCAACTTACGCCAGGGACTAGGAAAGGTTGAGCAGTTCTTC.

The V call is TRBV5-6, the J call TRBJ2-3, with D hard to call. Trimming took 0 bases from V and 2 from J, leaving 10 bases between them. Looked up from germline, CDR1 is SGHDT and CDR2 is YYEEEE. CDR3 length: 15 residues. CDR3 sequence reads: CASSLAAQITDTQYF. CDR3 sequence (DNA): TGTGCCAGCAGCTTGGCGGCACAGATCACAGATACGCAGTATTTT.

V is TRBV6-5 and J is TRBJ2-7; TRBD2 aligns across 7 bases. CDR3 size: 13 residues. The germline V gene has CDR1 MNHEY and CDR2 SVGAGI. Losses at the gene ends were 2 bases for V and 6 bases for J; bases not matched to a gene: 4. CDR3 amino acids: CASSYQTSSEQYF. The CDR3 coding sequence is TGTGCCAGCAGTTACCAGACTAGCTCCGAGCAGTACTTC.

The chain links TRBV19 to TRBJ2-7; weak D call: TRBD2 (6 bases). The CDR3 runs to 15 residues. V dropped 2 bases and J dropped 1 base, with 12 bases sitting between them. Germline-derived CDR1 and CDR2 are LNHDA and SQIVND (reference sequence). In DNA, the CDR3 is TGTGCCAGTAGTATAATATCGGGGGATTCCTACGAGCAGTACTTC. Its protein product is CASSIISGDSYEQYF.

DNA for the CDR3: TGTGCCAGCAGCCCTAGCGGGGGCTCCTCCTACGAGCAGTACTTC. Amino acids: CASSPSGGSSYEQYF. The chain carries TRBV7-2 and TRBJ2-7, with 10 bases fitting TRBD2. The CDR3 is made up of 15 amino acids. The V segment lost 5 bases and the J segment 0 bases; nucleotides outside the gene matches: 4. Per germline, CDR1 SGHTA and CDR2 FQGNSA.

The chain employs TRBV5-1 and TRBJ1-2; TRBD1 matches 10 bases. The CDR3 contains 16 residues. V was clipped by 0 bases and J by 4 bases; unmatched bases: 6. Germline-derived CDR1 and CDR2 are SGHRS and YFSETQ. The CDR3 reads CASSLADGQGGYGYTF. For the CDR3, the DNA is TGCGCCAGCAGCTTGGCCGATGGACAGGGGGGCTATGGCTACACCTTC. Complete variable domain (other parts from reference TRBV5-1 and TRBJ1-2): KAGVTQTPRYLIKTRGQQVTLSCSPISGHRSVSWYQQTPGQGLQFLFEYFSETQRNKGNFPGRFSGRQFSNSRSEMNVSTLELGDSALYLCASSLADGQGGYGYTFGSGTRLTVV.

This clone appeared a few times. The V call is TRBV7-2, the J call TRBJ2-7; 9 bases agree with TRBD2. J lost 4 bases, V lost 5 bases, and 6 bases had no gene match. The CDR3 runs 14 residues. Germline CDR1 reads SGHTA; CDR2 reads FQGNSA. CDR3 sequence: CASSRSGSQYEQYF. The CDR3 DNA is TGTGCCAGCAGCCGTAGCGGGAGCCAATACGAGCAGTACTTC.

This chain connects TRBV7-3 to TRBJ2-5, with D perhaps matching TRBD2 (5 bases). Trimming cost V 2 bases and J 5 bases, with 9 bases left between them. CDR3 size: 13 residues. The V gene's germline CDR1 is SGHTA and CDR2 FQGTGA. CDR3 sequence: CASSLGLRETQYF. CDR3 nucleotide sequence: TGTGCCAGCAGCTTAGGACTCCGTGAGACCCAGTACTTC.

The CDR3, as DNA: TGTGCCAGCAGCTTAGATCTAGGACAGGGGGGGTCCGAGCAGTACTTC. Protein sequence: CASSLDLGQGGSEQYF. This chain connects TRBV11-2 to TRBJ2-7; 10 bases align to TRBD1. The CDR3 is made up of 16 amino acids. After removal of 0 bases from V and 6 bases from J, the junction contained 8 bases not matched to a gene. Germline V gene data show CDR1 as SGHAT and CDR2 as FQNNGV.